One and the same sample provided the 5 T cell receptor beta chains below, sequenced in a study of identical twins. TCRdb re-analysed the 5' RACE reads in MiXCR, keeping a single row per CDR3 protein. There are under 300,000 distinct CDR3 sequences in the sample; more than 9.5% occur only once, and more than 3.5% lies in the top ten. These same records also appear under a second study, on yellow fever vaccine responses in identical twins.

Sample: memory (CD45RO+) T cells sorted from blood. All receptors derive from a young woman in good health.

This clonotype was found many times. This rearrangement joins TRBV4-2 to TRBJ1-2; D ambiguous. The CDR3 loop spans 14 amino acids. Germline V gene data show CDR1 as LGHNA and CDR2 as YNFKEQ. V was trimmed by 0 bases and J by 2 bases, leaving 7 bases between them. The CDR3 protein is CASSQDRRNYGYTF. For the CDR3, the DNA is TGTGCCAGCAGCCAAGACAGAAGGAACTATGGCTACACCTTC.

The rearrangement uses TRBV4-1 and TRBJ2-5; the D gene could be TRBD1 or TRBD2 (6 bases each). The germline V gene has CDR1 MGHRA and CDR2 YSYEKL. The ends were cut back, 1 base at V and 5 bases at J, with 14 bases in the middle. This CDR3 has 15 residues. The CDR3 DNA follows: TGCGCCAGCAGCCAAGTTTCCGGGGGCGTCGAGACCCAGTACTTC. It yields the protein CASSQVSGGVETQYF.

Here the CDR3 DNA reads TGCAGTGCTAGTGAGGGGACAGGGAATCAGCCCCAGCATTTT. Its protein is CSASEGTGNQPQHF. The J gene is TRBJ1-5, the V gene TRBV20-1, with 9 bases matching TRBD1. Germline CDR1 reads DFQATT; CDR2 reads SNEGSKA (reference sequence). The junction had 4 bases not matched to a gene; V was cut back by 3 bases and J by 4 bases. The CDR3 length is 14 residues.

The V gene is TRBV11-2, the J gene TRBJ1-2; D is uncertain. There are 18 residues in the CDR3. The V end was cut by 3 bases, the J end by 6 bases, with 26 bases between. The germline V gene has CDR1 SGHAT and CDR2 FQNNGV. CDR3 region: CASSFMQVFASPSDGYTF. As DNA, the CDR3 is TGTGCCAGCAGCTTTATGCAAGTCTTTGCGTCCCCCTCAGATGGCTACACCTTC.

This clonotype came up many times. The rearrangement joins TRBV29-1 to TRBJ2-1, with D maybe TRBD1 (6 bases). CDR1 is SQVTM, CDR2 ANQGSEA, per germline. Trimming shortened V by 3 bases and J by 4 bases, and 13 bases separated the two germline ends. The CDR3 is 14 residues long. CDR3 region: CSVDRSGTYNEQFF. The CDR3 DNA follows: TGCAGCGTTGATAGGTCAGGGACATACAATGAGCAGTTCTTC.